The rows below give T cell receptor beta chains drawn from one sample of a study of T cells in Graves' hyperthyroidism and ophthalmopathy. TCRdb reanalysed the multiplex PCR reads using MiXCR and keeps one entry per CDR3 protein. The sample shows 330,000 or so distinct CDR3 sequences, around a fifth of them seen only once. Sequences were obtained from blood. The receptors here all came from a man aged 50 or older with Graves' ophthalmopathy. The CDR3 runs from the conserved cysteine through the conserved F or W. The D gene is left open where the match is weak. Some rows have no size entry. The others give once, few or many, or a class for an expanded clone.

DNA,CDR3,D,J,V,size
TGCAGTGCTAGGGAGACAGGGGGCGTGAACGAGCAGTACTTC,CSARETGGVNEQYF,TRBD1,TRBJ2-7,TRBV20-1,many
TGTGCCAGTAGTAGAAGCGGGGGACAGGCCTCCTACGAGCAGTACTTC,CASSRSGGQASYEQYF,-,TRBJ2-7,TRBV19,-
TGTGCCAGCAGTCCCGCGGACAGGGAGAGCTCACCCCTCCACTTT,CASSPADRESSPLHF,TRBD1,TRBJ1-6,TRBV6-1,many
TGTGCCAGCAGCCAAGGCCCTGAGCAGTACTTC,CASSQGPEQYF,-,TRBJ2-7,TRBV3-1,many
TGCAGTGCTAGAGACGAGCCGCGCGCTTTCTTT,CSARDEPRAFF,-,TRBJ1-1,TRBV20-1,many
TGTGCCAGTAGTATAAGAGCCTCCTACAATGAGCAGTTCTTC,CASSIRASYNEQFF,-,TRBJ2-1,TRBV19,-
TGCGCCAGCAGGGCCGGCTCAGGACAGGGCGGGTACGAGCAGTACTTC,CASRAGSGQGGYEQYF,TRBD1,TRBJ2-7,TRBV5-1,few
TGCAGTGCTAGAGAGACTACAGGAAGCTCCTACGAGCAGTACTTC,CSARETTGSSYEQYF,-,TRBJ2-7,TRBV20-1,many
TGCAGCGCTAGGGGTGGAAGGGGAAACTACGAGCAGTACTTC,CSARGGRGNYEQYF,-,TRBJ2-7,TRBV29-1,many
TGTGCCAGCAGTCCCTGGGCGGGACTGCCCTTCTCTGGGGCCAACGTCCTGACTTTC,CASSPWAGLPFSGANVLTF,-,TRBJ2-6,TRBV27,once
TGTGCCAGCAGTTCCCCAGTCGGGGACATACCCCTCCACTTT,CASSSPVGDIPLHF,-,TRBJ1-6,TRBV12-3/TRBV12-4,-
TGTGCCAGCAGCTCCGGGAGTTGGGGACACCTCACAGATACGCAGTATTTT,CASSSGSWGHLTDTQYF,-,TRBJ2-3,TRBV11-2,many
TGTGCCAGCACAGGGGAGTGGAGTAACTATGGCTACACCTTC,CASTGEWSNYGYTF,-,TRBJ1-2,TRBV2,many
TGTGCCAGTAGTAAACGGGGACAGGGCGCGAGCAACTATGGCTACACCTTC,CASSKRGQGASNYGYTF,TRBD1,TRBJ1-2,TRBV19,many
TGTGCCAGCAGCTCCGTCTCCTACGAGCAGTACTTC,CASSSVSYEQYF,-,TRBJ2-7,TRBV7-9,many
TGTGCCAGCAGTTTGCTGGGCAATCAGCCCCAGCATTTT,CASSLLGNQPQHF,-,TRBJ1-5,TRBV28,many
TGTGCCAGCAGCCCGGGCCGGGACCCAACCTACAATGAGCAGTTCTTC,CASSPGRDPTYNEQFF,-,TRBJ2-1,TRBV7-6,many
TGTGCCAGCAGAAAGGACAGGTCTGACTATGGCTACACCTTC,CASRKDRSDYGYTF,TRBD1,TRBJ1-2,TRBV6-1,-
TGCAGCCCGGGACCCCGTGGCGGGCAGTACTTC,CSPGPRGGQYF,-,TRBJ2-7,TRBV20-1,few
TGTGCCAGCAGTTCCCTAAGGGGTGGTCATGAAAAACTGTTTTTT,CASSSLRGGHEKLFF,-,TRBJ1-4,TRBV12-3/TRBV12-4,many
TGTGCCAGCAGCTCAAGACTTTACGAGCAGTACTTC,CASSSRLYEQYF,-,TRBJ2-7,TRBV6-1,few
TGCGCCAGCAGCCAAGACTACAGTAATGAAAAACTGTTTTTT,CASSQDYSNEKLFF,-,TRBJ1-4,TRBV7-3,once
TGTGCCAGCAGTCATCGACAGGGTCGAAGATCCGGGGAGCTGTTTTTT,CASSHRQGRRSGELFF,TRBD1,TRBJ2-2,TRBV6-5,-
TGCAGCGTTGATGTGACAGGTTCTCTCTACGAGCAGTACTTC,CSVDVTGSLYEQYF,-,TRBJ2-7,TRBV29-1,-
TGTGCCAGCAGTCGGCACTTTCTGGCTAATGAAAAACTGTTTTTT,CASSRHFLANEKLFF,-,TRBJ1-4,TRBV27,many
TGCAGTGCCGCCCTCCCGATTAGCGGAGTCCTTCTCGAGCAGTACTTC,CSAALPISGVLLEQYF,-,TRBJ2-7,TRBV20-1,many
TGTGCCAGCAGTCCCAGAGGAAGGAGCACTGAAGCTTTCTTT,CASSPRGRSTEAFF,-,TRBJ1-1,TRBV27,-
TGTGCCACCAGCAGCTTATACGAGCAGTACTTC,CATSSLYEQYF,-,TRBJ2-7,TRBV15,-
TGTGCCAGCAAGGGACCGGCTTTCTATAGCAATCAGCCCCAGCATTTT,CASKGPAFYSNQPQHF,-,TRBJ1-5,TRBV28,many
TGCGCCAGCCTGCGCGGGACAGGGAACACCGGGGAGCTGTTTTTT,CASLRGTGNTGELFF,TRBD1,TRBJ2-2,TRBV5-1,few
TGCAGCGTTGAACGGGTGACAGGGGGCGAGCAGTACTTC,CSVERVTGGEQYF,TRBD1,TRBJ2-7,TRBV29-1,many
TGTGCCAGCAGTGCCCTGGGGGTTGTGGGGACCCAGTACTTC,CASSALGVVGTQYF,-,TRBJ2-5,TRBV12-3/TRBV12-4,-
TGTGCCAGCAGTTTATCGATCAGCGGGGAACAGTACTTC,CASSLSISGEQYF,TRBD2,TRBJ2-7,TRBV27,-
TGTGCCAGCAGCCCAGCGGGAGTGGGCGAGCAGTACTTC,CASSPAGVGEQYF,TRBD2,TRBJ2-7,TRBV7-2,many
TGTGCCATCGGACGGGAGGGGTACGAGCAGTACTTC,CAIGREGYEQYF,TRBD2,TRBJ2-7,TRBV10-3,few
TGTGCCAGCAGGGGAATGTATATTAATGAGCAGTTCTTC,CASRGMYINEQFF,-,TRBJ2-1,TRBV2,many
TGTGCCTGGAGTGCCAGGGGAAACATTCAGTACTTC,CAWSARGNIQYF,-,TRBJ2-4,TRBV30,few
TGTGCCACCAGTGAGACCCTCGAGGGACAGCCCCAGCATTTT,CATSETLEGQPQHF,-,TRBJ1-5,TRBV24-1,many
TGTGCCAGCAGAACGTCCTCGGGGGGAAGGTATGGCTACACCTTC,CASRTSSGGRYGYTF,-,TRBJ1-2,TRBV2,few
TGCAGTGCTAGAGATCCGGACGGCGAGCAGTACTTC,CSARDPDGEQYF,-,TRBJ2-7,TRBV20-1,many
TGTGCCAGCAGCTCACAGGGGAGCAATGAGCAGTTCTTC,CASSSQGSNEQFF,TRBD1,TRBJ2-1,TRBV3-1,few
TGTGCCACCAGCAGAGAGAAAGCGGGAGTAGGAGAGACCCAGTACTTC,CATSREKAGVGETQYF,TRBD2,TRBJ2-5,TRBV15,few
TGTGCCAGCAGCTTACAGGGAGGTGATACGCAGTATTTT,CASSLQGGDTQYF,-,TRBJ2-3,TRBV13,many
TGTGCCAGCAGTTACCTTCTTAGCGGGAGCAATAAGAATGAGCAGTTCTTC,CASSYLLSGSNKNEQFF,TRBD2,TRBJ2-1,TRBV6-5,-
TGTGCCACCAGCAGAGACCCAGCGGGGAGAACTAATGAGCAGTTCTTC,CATSRDPAGRTNEQFF,TRBD2,TRBJ2-1,TRBV15,-
TGTGCCAGCAGCTTGCGGACAGTTGGGGATGGCTACACCTTC,CASSLRTVGDGYTF,-,TRBJ1-2,TRBV5-4,few
TGTGCCATCAGTGAGAATCGGGCAGGGCGGGAGGAGACCCAGTACTTC,CAISENRAGREETQYF,TRBD2,TRBJ2-5,TRBV10-3,few
TGTGCCAGCAGCAAAGGCCGCATCAGGGGGGCGTACGAGCAGTACTTC,CASSKGRIRGAYEQYF,-,TRBJ2-7,TRBV3-1,many
TGCAGTGCTCTTGGGACGGACGTCCTCCAGTACTTC,CSALGTDVLQYF,-,TRBJ2-5,TRBV20-1,-
TGTGCCAGCAGCCCAACCCGGGACAGGGCCTACAATGAGCAGTTCTTC,CASSPTRDRAYNEQFF,TRBD1,TRBJ2-1,TRBV7-2,many
TGTGCCAGCAGTTTCAGACAGGGGGAAGTTTCACCCCTCCACTTT,CASSFRQGEVSPLHF,TRBD1,TRBJ1-6,TRBV11-2,many